The 26 T cell receptor beta chains below were found in one sample sequenced in a study of technical replicates of blood from a few donors. The method was immunoSEQ multiplex PCR; TCRdb's version includes in-frame clones alone and lacks a portion of them. The sample has fewer than 100,000 clones; about 97% are singletons. The sample consisted of T cells isolated from PBMCs. The receptors derive from a human donor in good health.

This rearrangement joins TRBV28 to TRBJ2-6; 8 bases are a match to TRBD1. Germline CDR1 reads MDHEN; CDR2 reads SYDVKM. The CDR3 is made up of 15 amino acids. V lost 5 bases to trimming and J lost 2 bases; unmatched junction nucleotides: 2. The CDR3 here is CASSATGAGANVLTF. Here the CDR3 DNA reads TGTGCCAGCAGTGCGACAGGGGCTGGGGCCAACGTCCTGACTTTC. The full variable domain, in which reference TRBV28 and TRBJ2-6 provide the parts outside the CDR3, is DVKVTQSSRYLVKRTGEKVFLECVQDMDHENMFWYRQDPGLGLRLIYFSYDVKMKEKGDIPEGYSVSREKKERFSLILESASTNQTSMYLCASSATGAGANVLTFGAGSRLTVL.

J is TRBJ2-6 and V is TRBV27; D gene uncertain. Trimming took 8 bases from V and 0 from J, leaving 8 bases between them. This CDR3 is built from 14 residues. Germline V gives CDR1 MNHEY, CDR2 SMNVEV (reference sequence). For the CDR3, the DNA is TGTGCCAGCGGCCAGTACTCTGGGGCCAACGTCCTGACTTTC. Its translation is CASGQYSGANVLTF.

V is TRBV4-1 and J is TRBJ1-6; a possible D gene is TRBD1 (6 bases). Trimming pared 0 bases from V and 9 bases from J, leaving 9 bases between. Germline CDR1 and CDR2: MGHRA and YSYEKL. The CDR3 runs 14 residues. CDR3 loop: CASSQEGARSPLHF. As DNA, the CDR3 is TGCGCCAGCAGCCAAGAGGGGGCGCGTTCACCCCTCCACTTT.

The V call is TRBV28, the J call TRBJ1-5; the D is unclear. The V end was cut by 6 bases, the J end by 3 bases, with 3 bases between. This CDR3 comprises 11 residues. Germline V lookup: CDR1 MDHEN, CDR2 SYDVKM. Here the CDR3 DNA reads TGTGCCAGCAGCCTCAATCAGCCCCAGCATTTT. This translates into CASSLNQPQHF.

This chain joins TRBV30 and TRBJ2-7; 7 bases line up with TRBD1. The CDR3 extends over 14 amino acids. Germline V CDR1 and CDR2: GTSNPN, SVGIG (reference sequence). J lost 7 bases, V lost 1 base, and 10 bases had no gene match. CDR3: CAWSALRGIGEQYF. DNA for the CDR3: TGTGCCTGGAGTGCCCTCAGGGGGATAGGTGAGCAGTACTTC.

The chain carries TRBV5-1 and TRBJ2-7, with a weak D call TRBD2 (5 bases). CDR1 and CDR2 (germline): SGHRS, YFSETQ. There are 15 residues in the CDR3. V lost 0 bases to trimming and J lost 4 bases, with 14 bases between them. As DNA, the CDR3 is TGCGCCAGCAGCTTGGCCACGGGGTCCCAATACGAGCAGTACTTC. Translating gives CASSLATGSQYEQYF.

This chain joins TRBV29-1 and TRBJ1-4; tentative D call: TRBD1 (5 bases). Trimming removed 4 bases at V and 8 bases at J, with 14 bases between. The germline V gene has CDR1 SQVTM and CDR2 ANQGSEA. The CDR3 extends over 13 amino acids. The CDR3 loop is CSVVIWEGEKLFF. The CDR3 region has the DNA TGCAGCGTTGTGATATGGGAGGGGGAAAAACTGTTTTTT.

The chain combines TRBV5-1 with TRBJ2-1, with D tentatively TRBD2 (6 bases). CDR1 and CDR2 from the germline V gene are SGHRS and YFSETQ. Trimming shortened V by 1 base and J by 8 bases, and 16 bases separated the two germline ends. The CDR3 is made up of 15 amino acids. CDR3 coding DNA: TGCGCCAGCAGCTTGAGAGGGCGCGGGGTGGATGAGCAGTTCTTC. Its translation: CASSLRGRGVDEQFF.

The V gene is TRBV5-8, the J gene TRBJ1-4, with a possible D match to TRBD1 (6 bases). This CDR3 has 16 residues. V was trimmed by 1 base and J by 8 bases, leaving 18 bases between them. Germline V lookup: CDR1 SGHTS, CDR2 YDEGEE. CDR3 residues: CASSLYAGPQGEKLFF. CDR3 DNA sequence: TGTGCCAGCAGCTTGTATGCCGGGCCTCAGGGGGAAAAACTGTTTTTT.

The CDR3 DNA reads as TGCGCCAGCAGCTTGAAAGGACAGGGAGCGGGAATTCAAGAGACCCAGTACTTC. This gives the protein CASSLKGQGAGIQETQYF. The gene calls are TRBV5-1 and TRBJ2-5; TRBD1 is a possible D gene (8 bases). The CDR3 loop spans 18 amino acids. Germline V CDR1 and CDR2: SGHRS, YFSETQ. Deletions cut 1 base from V and 2 bases from J, with 21 bases between.

The chain joins TRBV7-9 to TRBJ1-2; 8 bases agree with TRBD1. The CDR3 sequence is 14 residues long. Germline-derived CDR1 and CDR2 are SEHNR and FQNEAQ (reference sequence). V trimming: 7 bases; J trimming: 6 bases; junction bases outside the gene matches: 10. The CDR3 DNA is TGTGCCAGCACCAAAGGGGGCAGGGGGCATGGCTACACCTTC. Amino acid sequence: CASTKGGRGHGYTF. Filled out from reference TRBV7-9 and TRBJ1-2, the complete variable domain reads DTGVSQNPRHKITKRGQNVTFRCDPISEHNRLYWYRQTLGQGPEFLTYFQNEAQLEKSRLLSDRFSAERPKGSFSTLEIQRTEQGDSAMYLCASTKGGRGHGYTFGSGTRLTVV.

Remarks on this clone: The junction departs from the called germline gene at one end, perhaps through a read error. The chain has TRBV7-7 and TRBJ2-1, with TRBD2 matching 11 bases. Per germline, CDR1 SSHAT and CDR2 FNYEAQ (reference sequence). The CDR3 has 15 residues. The CDR3: CASSSGLAVYNEQFF. The CDR3 DNA reads TGTGCTAGCAGCTCGGGACTAGCGGTCTACAATGAGCAGTTCTTC. Full variable domain (outside the CDR3, taken from reference TRBV7-7 and TRBJ2-1): GAGVSQSPRYKVTKRGQDVTLRCDPISSHATLYWYQQALGQGPEFLTYFNYEAQPDKSGLPSDRFSAERPEGSISTLTIQRTEQRDSAMYRCASSSGLAVYNEQFFGPGTRLTVL.

The chain carries TRBV19 and TRBJ1-1; D is ambiguous. V shed 7 bases and J shed 1 base, with 13 bases lying between them. The V gene's germline CDR1 is LNHDA and CDR2 SQIVND (reference sequence). The CDR3 sequence is 14 residues long. The CDR3 DNA sequence: TGTGCCAGTACTGAGGCACACCCGAACACTGAAGCTTTCTTT. It specifies CASTEAHPNTEAFF.

The chain recombines TRBV10-1 with TRBJ2-7, with 7 bases aligning to TRBD1. Germline CDR1 WNHNN, CDR2 SYGVQD (reference sequence). J was trimmed by 1 base and V by 2 bases; bases with no gene match: 8. The length of the CDR3 is 16 residues. CDR3 nucleotides: TGCGCCAGCAGTGAGAGATCCGGGACAGAGTCCTACGAGCAGTACTTC. Translation gives CASSERSGTESYEQYF.

V is TRBV2 and J is TRBJ2-2; 8 positions agree with TRBD1. The germline V gene encodes CDR1 SNHLY and CDR2 FYNNEI. V was clipped by 5 bases and J by 4 bases; unmatched bases: 6. The CDR3 runs 15 residues. This CDR3 is CASSPLQGGTGELFF. CDR3 nucleotide sequence: TGTGCCAGCAGTCCTTTACAGGGGGGCACCGGGGAGCTGTTTTTT.

In this sample, this clone turned up a few times. The V and J genes are TRBV10-3 and TRBJ1-3; the D gene is possibly TRBD1 (6 bases). CDR1 is ENHRY and CDR2 is SYGVKD in the germline V gene. Deletions cut 8 bases from V and 2 bases from J, with 10 bases between. The CDR3 totals 13 residues. CDR3 in DNA: TGTGCCATCCTGGGACAAACTGGAAACACCATATATTTT. It codes for CAILGQTGNTIYF.

DNA of the CDR3: TGTGCCAGCAGCTTGGGGGGACTGATGAACACTGAAGCTTTCTTT. This encodes CASSLGGLMNTEAFF. The V and J genes are TRBV7-8 and TRBJ1-1; D is perhaps TRBD1 (5 bases). This CDR3 spans 15 amino acids. Trimming removed 3 bases at V and 0 bases at J, with 11 bases between. Germline values: CDR1 SGHVS, CDR2 FQNEAQ.

This clone came up once. The chain is built from TRBV6-1 and TRBJ2-1; possible D gene TRBD2, 5 bases. The V and J ends lost 1 base and 5 bases respectively, with 15 bases between them. The germline gives CDR1 MNHNS, CDR2 SASEGT. The CDR3 spans 16 residues. The CDR3 sequence: CASSEVPGNYNNEQFF. The CDR3 region has the DNA TGTGCCAGCAGTGAAGTCCCGGGAAATTACAACAATGAGCAGTTCTTC.

This chain joins TRBV7-2 and TRBJ1-1; the match to TRBD1 covers 9 bases. CDR1 is SGHTA, CDR2 FQGNSA, per germline. J gave up 3 bases and V 0 bases, and 8 bases lay outside the gene matches. This CDR3 region has 17 residues. CDR3 sequence (DNA): TGTGCCAGCAGCTTAGCCTCAACAGGGGGCGGGGACACTGAAGCTTTCTTT. Translation: CASSLASTGGGDTEAFF. Looking up the rest from reference TRBV7-2 and TRBJ1-1 gives the full variable domain: GAGVSQSPSNKVTEKGKDVELRCDPISGHTALYWYRQSLGQGLEFLIYFQGNSAPDKSGLPSDRFSAERTGGSVSTLTIQRTQQEDSAVYLCASSLASTGGGDTEAFFGQGTRLTVV.

The chain has TRBV6-6 and TRBJ2-3; D not certain. CDR3 size: 15 residues. V shed 5 bases and J shed 2 bases, with 14 bases lying between them. Germline V gives CDR1 MNHNY, CDR2 SVGAGI (reference sequence). CDR3 sequence (DNA): TGTGCCAGCAGTCCCGGAGCTCTGGCCACAGATACGCAGTATTTT. Its translation: CASSPGALATDTQYF.

CDR3: CASSIDSGNIQYF. In DNA form, the CDR3 reads TGTGCCAGCAGTATAGATAGCGGAAACATTCAGTACTTC. The V and J genes are TRBV2 and TRBJ2-4; D is possibly TRBD2 (6 bases). Germline assignment: CDR1 SNHLY and CDR2 FYNNEI. The ends were cut back, 5 bases at V and 6 bases at J, with 11 bases in the middle. The CDR3 contains 13 residues. Complete variable domain (other parts from reference TRBV2 and TRBJ2-4): EPEVTQTPSHQVTQMGQEVILRCVPISNHLYFYWYRQILGQKVEFLVSFYNNEISEKSEIFDDQFSVERPDGSNFTLKIRSTKLEDSAMYFCASSIDSGNIQYFGAGTRLSVL.

This clone was observed once. V and J are TRBV2 and TRBJ1-1; weak D call: TRBD1 (5 bases). V lost 8 bases and J lost 0, with 16 bases in between. The CDR3 contains 15 residues. Germline values: CDR1 SNHLY, CDR2 FYNNEI. The CDR3 coding sequence is TGTGCCAGCCTCTTGCAGGGATACATGAACACTGAAGCTTTCTTT. It specifies CASLLQGYMNTEAFF.

The rearrangement links TRBV4-1 to TRBJ2-3, with 8 bases aligning to TRBD2. V shed 0 bases and J 6 bases; nucleotides not matched to a gene: 14. The CDR3 is 18 amino acids. CDR1 is MGHRA, CDR2 YSYEKL, per germline. CDR3 sequence reads: CASSQDSRISGAGDTQYF. The CDR3 coding sequence is TGCGCCAGCAGCCAAGATAGTCGAATTAGCGGGGCCGGGGATACGCAGTATTTT.

The J gene is TRBJ1-1, the V gene TRBV12-5; 9 bases map to TRBD1. Trimming at V came to 2 bases and at J to 3 bases, leaving 7 bases not matched to a gene. This CDR3 is built from 16 residues. From germline, CDR1 is LGHNT and CDR2 FRNRAP. CDR3: CASGLTGGGRDTEAFF. Written as DNA, the CDR3 is TGTGCTAGTGGTTTGACAGGGGGCGGAAGGGACACTGAAGCTTTCTTT.

This rearrangement joins TRBV5-6 to TRBJ2-6, with D unclear. The CDR3 runs 14 residues. Germline assignment: CDR1 SGHDT and CDR2 YYEEEE. The V and J ends lost 2 bases and 0 bases respectively, with 3 bases between them. This CDR3 is CASSFGSGANVLTF. The DNA for the CDR3 is TGTGCCAGCAGCTTCGGCTCTGGGGCCAACGTCCTGACTTTC.

The V call is TRBV10-2, the J call TRBJ2-7; a possible D gene is TRBD2 (5 bases). Germline V CDR1 and CDR2: WSHSY, SAAADI. The CDR3 consists of 15 residues. V was trimmed by 2 bases and J by 7 bases, leaving 18 bases between them. CDR3 region: CASSEVGGLRREQYF. The CDR3 nucleotides read TGCGCCAGCAGTGAGGTAGGTGGACTCCGACGAGAGCAGTACTTC.